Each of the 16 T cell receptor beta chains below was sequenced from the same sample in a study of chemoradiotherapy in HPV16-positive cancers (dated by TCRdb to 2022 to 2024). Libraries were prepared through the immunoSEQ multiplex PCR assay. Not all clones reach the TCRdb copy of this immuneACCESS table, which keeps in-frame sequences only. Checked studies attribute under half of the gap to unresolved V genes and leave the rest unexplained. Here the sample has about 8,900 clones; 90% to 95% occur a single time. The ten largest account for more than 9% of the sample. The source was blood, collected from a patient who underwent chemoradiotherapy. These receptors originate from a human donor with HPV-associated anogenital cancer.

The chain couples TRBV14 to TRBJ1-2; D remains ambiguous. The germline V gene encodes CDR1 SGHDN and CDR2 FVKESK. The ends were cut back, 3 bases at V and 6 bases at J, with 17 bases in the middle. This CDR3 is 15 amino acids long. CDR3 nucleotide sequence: TGTGCCAGCAGCCACGCCGTGGGTTTTTCGAATGGCTACACCTTC. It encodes CASSHAVGFSNGYTF.

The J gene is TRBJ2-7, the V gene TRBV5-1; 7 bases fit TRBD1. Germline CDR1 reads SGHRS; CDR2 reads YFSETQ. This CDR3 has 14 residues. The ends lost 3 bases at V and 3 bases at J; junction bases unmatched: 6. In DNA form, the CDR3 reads TGCGCCAGCAGCTCGGAAGCAGGGGGCTACGAGCAGTACTTC. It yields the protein CASSSEAGGYEQYF. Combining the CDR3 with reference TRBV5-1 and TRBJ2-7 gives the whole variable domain KAGVTQTPRYLIKTRGQQVTLSCSPISGHRSVSWYQQTPGQGLQFLFEYFSETQRNKGNFPGRFSGRQFSNSRSEMNVSTLELGDSALYLCASSSEAGGYEQYFGPGTRLTVT.

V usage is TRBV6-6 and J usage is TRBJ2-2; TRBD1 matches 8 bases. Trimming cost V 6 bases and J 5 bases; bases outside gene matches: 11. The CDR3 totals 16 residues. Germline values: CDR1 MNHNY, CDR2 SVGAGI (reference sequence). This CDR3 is CASRPTGGGGTGELFF. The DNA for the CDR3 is TGTGCCAGCAGGCCTACAGGGGGTGGCGGGACCGGGGAGCTGTTTTTT.

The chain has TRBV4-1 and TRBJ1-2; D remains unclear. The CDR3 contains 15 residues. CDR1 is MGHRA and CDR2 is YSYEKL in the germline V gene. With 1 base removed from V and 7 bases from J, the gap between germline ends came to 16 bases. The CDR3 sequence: CASSQASLPTSGYTF. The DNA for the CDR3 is TGCGCCAGCAGCCAAGCTTCCCTCCCGACAAGTGGCTACACCTTC.

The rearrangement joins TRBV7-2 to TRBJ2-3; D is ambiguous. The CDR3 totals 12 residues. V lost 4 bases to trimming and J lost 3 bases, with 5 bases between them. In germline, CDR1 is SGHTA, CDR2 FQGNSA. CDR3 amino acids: CASSYETDTQYF. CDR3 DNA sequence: TGTGCCAGCAGCTATGAAACAGATACGCAGTATTTT.

The CDR3 DNA follows: TGTGCCAGCAGTTACAGGGGCGCCTATGGCTACACCTTC. Amino acid sequence: CASSYRGAYGYTF. V gene TRBV7-9 combines with J gene TRBJ1-2; 7 nucleotides line up with TRBD1. V shed 6 bases, J shed 4 bases, and the junction held 5 bases outside the gene matches. The V gene's germline CDR1 is SEHNR and CDR2 FQNEAQ (reference sequence). The CDR3 is 13 amino acids.

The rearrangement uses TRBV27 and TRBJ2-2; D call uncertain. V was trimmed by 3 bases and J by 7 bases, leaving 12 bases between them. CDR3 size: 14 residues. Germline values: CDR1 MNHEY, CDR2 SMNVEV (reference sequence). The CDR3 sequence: CASSLKIVYGELFF. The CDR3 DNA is TGTGCCAGCAGTTTGAAGATAGTTTACGGGGAGCTGTTTTTT.

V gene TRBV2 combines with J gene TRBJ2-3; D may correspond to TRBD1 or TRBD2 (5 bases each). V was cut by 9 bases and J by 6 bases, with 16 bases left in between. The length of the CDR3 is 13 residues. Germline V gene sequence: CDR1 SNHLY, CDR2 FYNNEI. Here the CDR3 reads CASGTPLDDTQYF. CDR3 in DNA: TGTGCCAGTGGGACCCCTTTAGACGATACGCAGTATTTT.

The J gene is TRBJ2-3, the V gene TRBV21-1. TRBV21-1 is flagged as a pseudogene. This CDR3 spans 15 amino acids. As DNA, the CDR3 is TGTGCCAGCAGCAAAACGGGACGGAACACAGATACGCAGTATTTT. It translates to CASSKTGRNTDTQYF.

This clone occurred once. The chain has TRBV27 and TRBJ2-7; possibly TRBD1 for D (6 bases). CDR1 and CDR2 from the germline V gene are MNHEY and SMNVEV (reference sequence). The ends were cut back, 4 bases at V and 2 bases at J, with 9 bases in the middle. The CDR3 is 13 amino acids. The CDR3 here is CASSYRVPYEQYF. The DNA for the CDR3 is TGTGCCAGCAGTTACAGGGTACCCTACGAGCAGTACTTC.

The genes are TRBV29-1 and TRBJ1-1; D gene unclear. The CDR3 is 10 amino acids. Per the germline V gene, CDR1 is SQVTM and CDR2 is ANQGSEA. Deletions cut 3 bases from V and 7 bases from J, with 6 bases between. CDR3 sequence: CSVEISEAFF. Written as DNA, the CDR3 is TGCAGCGTTGAGATCAGTGAAGCTTTCTTT.

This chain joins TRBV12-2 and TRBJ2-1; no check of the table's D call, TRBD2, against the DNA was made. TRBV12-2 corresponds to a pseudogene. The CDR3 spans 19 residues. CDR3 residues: CASRISYSPGLAIMNEQFF. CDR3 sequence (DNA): TGTGCAAGTCGCATCAGTTACTCTCCGGGACTAGCGATAATGAATGAGCAGTTCTTC.

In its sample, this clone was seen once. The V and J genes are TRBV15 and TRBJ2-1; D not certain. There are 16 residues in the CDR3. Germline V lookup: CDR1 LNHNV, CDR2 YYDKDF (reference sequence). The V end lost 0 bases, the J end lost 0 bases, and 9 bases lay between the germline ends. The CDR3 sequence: CATSRDRLSSYNEQFF. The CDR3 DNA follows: TGTGCCACCAGCAGAGACAGGCTGAGCTCCTACAATGAGCAGTTCTTC.

The CDR3 reads CASSPDGGGYTF. The DNA for the CDR3 is TGTGCCAGCTCACCGGACGGAGGTGGCTACACCTTC. The chain carries TRBV18 and TRBJ1-2; D call uncertain. CDR3 length: 12 residues. V was pared by 3 bases and J by 7 bases, with 9 bases between. Germline V gives CDR1 KGHSH, CDR2 LQKENI. The full variable domain, with the rest looked up from reference TRBV18 and TRBJ1-2, is NAGVMQNPRHLVRRRGQEARLRCSPMKGHSHVYWYRQLPEEGLKFMVYLQKENIIDESGMPKERFSAEFPKEGPSILRIQQVVRGDSAAYFCASSPDGGGYTFGSGTRLTVV.

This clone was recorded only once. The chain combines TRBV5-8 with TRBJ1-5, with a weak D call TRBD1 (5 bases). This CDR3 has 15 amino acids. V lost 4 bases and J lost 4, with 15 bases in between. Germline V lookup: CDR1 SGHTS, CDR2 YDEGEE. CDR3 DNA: TGTGCCAGCAGCAGTAAGGGGCCCGGGAATCAGCCCCAGCATTTT. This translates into CASSSKGPGNQPQHF. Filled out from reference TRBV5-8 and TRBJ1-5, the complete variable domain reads EAGVTQSPTHLIKTRGQQATLRCSPISGHTSVYWYQQALGLGLQFLLWYDEGEERNRGNFPPRFSGRQFPNYSSELNVNALELEDSALYLCASSSKGPGNQPQHFGDGTRLSIL.

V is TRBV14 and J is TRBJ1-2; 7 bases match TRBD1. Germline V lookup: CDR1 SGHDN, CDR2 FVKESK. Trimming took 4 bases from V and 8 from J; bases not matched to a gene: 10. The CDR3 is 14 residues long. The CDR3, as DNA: TGTGCCAGCAGCCCTGGGACAGTTGAGATCGGCTACACCTTC. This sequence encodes CASSPGTVEIGYTF.